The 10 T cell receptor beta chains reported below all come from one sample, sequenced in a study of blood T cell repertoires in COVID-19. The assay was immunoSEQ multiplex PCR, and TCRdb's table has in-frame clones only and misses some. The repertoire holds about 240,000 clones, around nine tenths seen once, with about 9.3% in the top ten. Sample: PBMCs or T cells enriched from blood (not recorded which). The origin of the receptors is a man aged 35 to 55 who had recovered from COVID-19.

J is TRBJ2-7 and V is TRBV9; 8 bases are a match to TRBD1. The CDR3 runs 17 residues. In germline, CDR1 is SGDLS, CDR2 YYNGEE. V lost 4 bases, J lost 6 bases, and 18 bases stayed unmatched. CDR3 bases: TGTGCCAGCAGCCCAGCGCCGTCGACAGGGGTCGCGGGCGAGCAGTACTTC. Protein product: CASSPAPSTGVAGEQYF.

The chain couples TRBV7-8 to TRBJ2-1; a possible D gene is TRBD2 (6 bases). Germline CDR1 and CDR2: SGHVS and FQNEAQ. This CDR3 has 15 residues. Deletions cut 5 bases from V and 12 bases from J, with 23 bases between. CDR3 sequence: CASSPQTAGTQAQFF. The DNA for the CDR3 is TGTGCCAGCAGCCCGCAAACGGCCGGGACTCAAGCGCAGTTCTTC.

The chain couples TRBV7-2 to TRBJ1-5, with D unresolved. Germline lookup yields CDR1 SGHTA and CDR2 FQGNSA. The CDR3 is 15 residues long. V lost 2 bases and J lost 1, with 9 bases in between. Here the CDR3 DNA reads TGTGCCAGCAGCTTATCCGGGTTCAGCAATCAGCCCCAGCATTTT. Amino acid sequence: CASSLSGFSNQPQHF.

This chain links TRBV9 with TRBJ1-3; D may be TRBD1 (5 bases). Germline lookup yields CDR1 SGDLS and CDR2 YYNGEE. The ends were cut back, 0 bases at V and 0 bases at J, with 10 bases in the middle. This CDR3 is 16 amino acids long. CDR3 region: CASSVATGPSGNTIYF. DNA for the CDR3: TGTGCCAGCAGCGTAGCTACAGGCCCCTCTGGAAACACCATATATTTT. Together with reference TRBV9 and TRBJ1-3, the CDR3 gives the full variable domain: DSGVTQTPKHLITATGQRVTLRCSPRSGDLSVYWYQQSLDQGLQFLIQYYNGEERAKGNILERFSAQQFPDLHSELNLSSLELGDSALYFCASSVATGPSGNTIYFGEGSWLTVV.

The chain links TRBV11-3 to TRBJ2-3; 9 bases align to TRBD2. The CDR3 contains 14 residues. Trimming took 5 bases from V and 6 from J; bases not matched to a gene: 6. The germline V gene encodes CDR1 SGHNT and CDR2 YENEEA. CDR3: CASSRRGGSDTQYF. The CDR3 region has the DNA TGTGCCAGCAGCCGGCGGGGGGGGAGTGATACGCAGTATTTT. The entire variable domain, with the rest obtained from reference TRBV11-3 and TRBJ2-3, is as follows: EAGVVQSPRYKIIEKKQPVAFWCNPISGHNTLYWYLQNLGQGPELLIRYENEEAVDDSQLPKDRFSAERLKGVDSTLKIQPAELGDSAVYLCASSRRGGSDTQYFGPGTRLTVL.

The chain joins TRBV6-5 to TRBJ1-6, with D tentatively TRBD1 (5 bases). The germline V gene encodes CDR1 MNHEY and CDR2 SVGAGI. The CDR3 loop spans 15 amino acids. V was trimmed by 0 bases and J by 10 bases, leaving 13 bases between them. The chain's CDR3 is CASSYSGHGSSPLHF. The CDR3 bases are TGTGCCAGCAGTTACTCTGGACATGGAAGCTCACCCCTCCACTTT.

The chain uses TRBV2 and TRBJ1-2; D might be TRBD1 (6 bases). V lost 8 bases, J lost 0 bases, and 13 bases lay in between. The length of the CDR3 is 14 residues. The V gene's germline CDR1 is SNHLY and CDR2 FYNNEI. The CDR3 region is CASGRGNSNYGYTF. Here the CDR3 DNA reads TGTGCCAGCGGCAGGGGTAACTCTAACTATGGCTACACCTTC.

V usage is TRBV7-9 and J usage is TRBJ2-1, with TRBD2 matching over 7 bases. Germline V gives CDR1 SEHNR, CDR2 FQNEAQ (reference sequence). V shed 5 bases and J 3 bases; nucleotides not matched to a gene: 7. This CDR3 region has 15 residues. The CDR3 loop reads CASSLSGDYYNEQFF. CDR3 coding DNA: TGTGCCAGCAGCCTCTCGGGGGACTACTACAATGAGCAGTTCTTC.

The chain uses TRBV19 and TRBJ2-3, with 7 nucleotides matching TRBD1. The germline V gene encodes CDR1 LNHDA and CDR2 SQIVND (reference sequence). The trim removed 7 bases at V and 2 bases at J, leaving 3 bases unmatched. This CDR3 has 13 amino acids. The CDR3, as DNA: TGTGCCAGTAAGGGGGCGCCCACAGATACGCAGTATTTT. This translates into CASKGAPTDTQYF.

In nucleotides, the CDR3 is TGTGCCAGTCACTATGGGAGCTCCTACAATGAGCAGTTCTTC. Its protein product is CASHYGSSYNEQFF. The chain employs TRBV2 and TRBJ2-1; a weak D match, TRBD2 (5 bases). CDR1 and CDR2 (germline): SNHLY, FYNNEI. The CDR3 has 14 amino acids. V was shortened by 9 bases and J by 0 bases, with 12 bases between the two germline ends.